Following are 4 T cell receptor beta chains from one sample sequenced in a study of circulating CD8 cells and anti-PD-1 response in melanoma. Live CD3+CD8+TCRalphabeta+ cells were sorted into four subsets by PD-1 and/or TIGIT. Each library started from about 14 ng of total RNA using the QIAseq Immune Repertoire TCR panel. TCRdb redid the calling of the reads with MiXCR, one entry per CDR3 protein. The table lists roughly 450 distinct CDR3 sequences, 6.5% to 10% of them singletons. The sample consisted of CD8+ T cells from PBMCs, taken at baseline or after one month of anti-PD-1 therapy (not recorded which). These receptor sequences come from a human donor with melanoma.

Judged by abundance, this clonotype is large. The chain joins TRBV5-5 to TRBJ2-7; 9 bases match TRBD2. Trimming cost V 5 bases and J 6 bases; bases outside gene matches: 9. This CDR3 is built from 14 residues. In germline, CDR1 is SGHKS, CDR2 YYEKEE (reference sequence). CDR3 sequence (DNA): TGTGCCAGCAGTTTGACTAGCGGCCGTCTCGAGCAGTACTTC. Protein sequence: CASSLTSGRLEQYF.

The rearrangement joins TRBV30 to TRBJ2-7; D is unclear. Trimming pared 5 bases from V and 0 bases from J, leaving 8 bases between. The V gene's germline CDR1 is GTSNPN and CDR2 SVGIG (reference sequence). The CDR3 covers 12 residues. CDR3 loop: CAWSRSSYEQYF. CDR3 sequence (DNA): TGTGCCTGGTCCAGGAGCTCCTACGAGCAGTACTTC.

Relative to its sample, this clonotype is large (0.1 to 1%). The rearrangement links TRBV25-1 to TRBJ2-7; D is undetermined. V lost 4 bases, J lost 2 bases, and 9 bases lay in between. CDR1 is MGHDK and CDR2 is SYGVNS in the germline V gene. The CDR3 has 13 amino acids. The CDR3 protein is CASSVGWAYEQYF. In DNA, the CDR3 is TGTGCCAGCAGTGTAGGGTGGGCCTACGAGCAGTACTTC.

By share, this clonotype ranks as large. The CDR3 DNA sequence: TGTGCCAGCAGATTGGACACTTACGAGCAGTACTTC. Amino acids: CASRLDTYEQYF. The gene calls are TRBV7-8 and TRBJ2-7, with D perhaps TRBD1 (5 bases). Trimming removed 6 bases at V and 4 bases at J, with 10 bases between. The CDR3 length is 12 residues. Germline CDR1 and CDR2: SGHVS and FQNEAQ.